Sequencing of this T cell receptor beta chain was carried out in a study of CD8+CD57+ T cells in acquired aplastic anemia. Patients sequenced had flow cytometry evidence of CD8+CD57+ cell expansion. Both TCR beta VDJ combination and CDR3 sequence profiling were carried out. Genomic DNA was the template for this profiling. TCRdb re-derived calls from the reads in MiXCR, one entry per CDR3 protein. The repertoire includes tens of thousands of distinct CDR3 sequences, roughly three quarters of them detected once, and about four fifths sits in the top ten. The CDR3 runs 13 residues. The V end lost 6 bases, the J end lost 0 bases, and 9 bases lay between the germline ends. Germline loops: CDR1 LNHNV, CDR2 YYDKDF (reference sequence).

The rearrangement uses TRBV15 and TRBJ2-7; unclear D gene. The sample comprised sorted CD4+, CD8+, or CD8+CD57+ T cells (not recorded which) from PBMCs. The sequence was obtained from a human donor with aplastic anemia. The CDR3 spells CATRSWTSYEQYF. CDR3 DNA: TGTGCCACCAGATCGTGGACCTCCTACGAGCAGTACTTC.